The table lists the clone carrying this T cell receptor beta chain with a few counts. This sample stems from a study of CD8+ T cells in alopecia areata. It was cDNA, reverse transcribed from extracted RNA, that served as the sequencing template. TCRdb's table, derived via immunoSEQ multiplex PCR, lists solely in-frame clones and lacks some. The sample lists tens of thousands of clones; around half were seen once. In 4 or 5 patients, CD4+ T cells were split by CD25+CD127- sorting. Peripheral blood and lesional scalp punch biopsies were taken from alopecia areata patients. Germline lookup yields CDR1 SGHTA and CDR2 FQGNSA. The V and J ends lost 5 bases and 7 bases respectively, with 11 bases between them. The CDR3 runs to 12 residues.

The material sequenced was CD4+ Tregs sorted from blood. The chain recombines TRBV7-2 with TRBJ1-1; D call uncertain. The TCR comes from a human donor with alopecia areata. The CDR3 region has the DNA TGTGCCAGCAGCCTCGGAAGGTTTGAAGCTTTCTTT. This sequence encodes CASSLGRFEAFF.